This entry is about one TCR beta chain. Its target is unknown. FACS enriched CD8+ TEMRA cells, while bulk CD8+ and CD4+ were negatively isolated. The data stem from a study of CD8 T cells in Susac syndrome. Study-wide findings and caveats: That the number of individuals in its TCR sequencing and HLA analysis was relatively small was acknowledged by the study.

The J segment lost 3 bases and the V segment lost 6 bases, leaving 11 bases of the junction unmatched. This CDR3 is 15 amino acids long. Reverse transcription of roughly 0.5 to 1 ug RNA was carried out with random hexamers. Across 54 Vbeta and 13 Jbeta, TCR beta CDR3 was amplified with immunoSEQ multiplex PCR. TCRdb called the immunoSEQ multiplex PCR reads again in MiXCR, with one record for every CDR3 protein. The repertoire holds approximately 210,000 distinct CDR3 sequences, with about 95% as singletons. The clonotype was recovered from a human donor with multiple sclerosis. The sample comprised CD4+ T cells from PBMCs. This chain connects TRBV12-3 or TRBV12-4 to TRBJ2-7, with 7 bases fitting TRBD1. CDR3 in DNA: TGTGCCAGCAGCCGTCGGGACAGTGTTTTCTACGAGCAGTACTTC. It translates to CASSRRDSVFYEQYF.